Each of the 10 T cell receptor beta chains below was sequenced from the same sample in a study of blood T cell repertoires in COVID-19 (dated by TCRdb to the early 2020s). Libraries were built with the immunoSEQ multiplex PCR assay. The source is immuneACCESS, and TCRdb retained only in-frame sequences with V and J called. Part of the clones is not carried over; for the studies checked, unresolved V genes explain less than half of this, and the remainder is unexplained. This sample has about 250,000 clones in its table, and more than 85% of those were observed once. Of the sample, around 0.8% falls within the top ten clones. Sequenced input: peripheral blood. These receptors originate from a man aged 25 to 45 with acute or convalescent COVID-19.

V gene TRBV19 combines with J gene TRBJ1-1; D is unclear. CDR3 size: 11 residues. The ends were cut back, 5 bases at V and 5 bases at J, with 6 bases in the middle. Germline CDR1 is LNHDA and CDR2 is SQIVND (reference sequence). The CDR3 coding sequence is TGTGCCAGTAGTGAGCGGACTGAAGCTTTCTTT. Translating it yields CASSERTEAFF.

A remark on this clone: The sample carries other DNA sequences with the same CDR3. The CDR3 here is CASSLGQGNTEAFF. DNA for the CDR3: TGTGCCAGCAGCTTAGGACAGGGGAACACTGAAGCTTTCTTT. This chain joins TRBV11-2 and TRBJ1-1; 7 positions match TRBD1. The CDR3 consists of 14 residues. Germline loops: CDR1 SGHAT, CDR2 FQNNGV. V gave up 1 base and J gave up 1 base; unmatched junction bases: 0.

The rearrangement uses TRBV4-2 and TRBJ2-2, with 12 bases that match TRBD2. The CDR3 covers 15 residues. With V trimmed by 4 bases and J by 8 bases, 5 bases remained unmatched. CDR1 is LGHNA, CDR2 YNFKEQ, per germline. The CDR3 bases are TGTGCCAGCAGCCCTAGCGGGGGGGCCTTGGGGGAGCTGTTTTTT. Its translation is CASSPSGGALGELFF.

V usage is TRBV12-3 or TRBV12-4 and J usage is TRBJ2-7; TRBD1 matches at 8 bases. CDR3 size: 13 residues. The junction had 4 bases not matched to a gene; V was cut back by 5 bases and J by 4 bases. The CDR3 nucleotides are TGTGCCAGCAGTCGGACAGGGATATACGAGCAGTACTTC. Translating gives CASSRTGIYEQYF.

The chain is built from TRBV18 and TRBJ2-3, with D possibly matching TRBD1 (6 bases). Trimming shortened V by 3 bases and J by 2 bases, and 21 bases separated the two germline ends. The CDR3 length is 18 residues. From germline, CDR1 is KGHSH and CDR2 LQKENI. The CDR3 DNA reads TGTGCCAGCTCACCTATAGCCACGCAGGGGCGCAACACAGATACGCAGTATTTT. Its protein product is CASSPIATQGRNTDTQYF. The full variable domain, rest sourced from reference TRBV18 and TRBJ2-3, is NAGVMQNPRHLVRRRGQEARLRCSPMKGHSHVYWYRQLPEEGLKFMVYLQKENIIDESGMPKERFSAEFPKEGPSILRIQQVVRGDSAAYFCASSPIATQGRNTDTQYFGPGTRLTVL.

This clone was recorded only once. This chain connects TRBV30 to TRBJ1-1, with D maybe TRBD1 (5 bases). Germline V gene lookup returns CDR1 GTSNPN and CDR2 SVGIG (reference sequence). V dropped 6 bases and J dropped 5 bases, with 16 bases sitting between them. The CDR3 loop spans 13 amino acids. The CDR3 coding sequence is TGTGCCTGCCAACAGGTACTGTTTACTGAAGCTTTCTTT. This encodes CACQQVLFTEAFF.

The chain has TRBV18 and TRBJ2-5; perhaps TRBD2 as D (6 bases). The CDR3 runs to 13 residues. Trimming removed 6 bases from V and 5 bases from J, with 13 bases in between. Germline loops: CDR1 KGHSH, CDR2 LQKENI. The CDR3 DNA is TGTGCCAGCTCGCCCGGGAGTTCGGAGACCCAGTACTTC. As protein: CASSPGSSETQYF.

The genes are TRBV6-5 and TRBJ2-1; D may be TRBD2 (6 bases). CDR3 length equals 15 residues. Germline CDR1 MNHEY, CDR2 SVGAGI. V lost 2 bases and J 6 bases, leaving 14 bases between the germline ends. For the CDR3, the DNA is TGTGCCAGCAGTTACGGCGGGGTAGGTTTCAATGAGCAGTTCTTC. This translates into CASSYGGVGFNEQFF.

The chain is built from TRBV28 and TRBJ1-3; D is perhaps TRBD1 (6 bases). Germline-derived CDR1 and CDR2 are MDHEN and SYDVKM. Trimming cost V 7 bases and J 5 bases, with 15 bases left between them. The CDR3 covers 14 residues. The CDR3 spells CASTEGEMRNTIYF. In DNA, the CDR3 is TGTGCCAGCACCGAGGGGGAAATGAGAAACACCATATATTTT.

V is TRBV7-8 and J is TRBJ2-1, with D possibly TRBD1 on 6 matching bases. V shed 5 bases and J shed 1 base, with 12 bases lying between them. The V gene's germline CDR1 is SGHVS and CDR2 FQNEAQ. This CDR3 region has 15 residues. The CDR3 DNA follows: TGTGCCAGCAGCGCCCGGGACAAATCCTACAATGAGCAGTTCTTC. The encoded protein is CASSARDKSYNEQFF.